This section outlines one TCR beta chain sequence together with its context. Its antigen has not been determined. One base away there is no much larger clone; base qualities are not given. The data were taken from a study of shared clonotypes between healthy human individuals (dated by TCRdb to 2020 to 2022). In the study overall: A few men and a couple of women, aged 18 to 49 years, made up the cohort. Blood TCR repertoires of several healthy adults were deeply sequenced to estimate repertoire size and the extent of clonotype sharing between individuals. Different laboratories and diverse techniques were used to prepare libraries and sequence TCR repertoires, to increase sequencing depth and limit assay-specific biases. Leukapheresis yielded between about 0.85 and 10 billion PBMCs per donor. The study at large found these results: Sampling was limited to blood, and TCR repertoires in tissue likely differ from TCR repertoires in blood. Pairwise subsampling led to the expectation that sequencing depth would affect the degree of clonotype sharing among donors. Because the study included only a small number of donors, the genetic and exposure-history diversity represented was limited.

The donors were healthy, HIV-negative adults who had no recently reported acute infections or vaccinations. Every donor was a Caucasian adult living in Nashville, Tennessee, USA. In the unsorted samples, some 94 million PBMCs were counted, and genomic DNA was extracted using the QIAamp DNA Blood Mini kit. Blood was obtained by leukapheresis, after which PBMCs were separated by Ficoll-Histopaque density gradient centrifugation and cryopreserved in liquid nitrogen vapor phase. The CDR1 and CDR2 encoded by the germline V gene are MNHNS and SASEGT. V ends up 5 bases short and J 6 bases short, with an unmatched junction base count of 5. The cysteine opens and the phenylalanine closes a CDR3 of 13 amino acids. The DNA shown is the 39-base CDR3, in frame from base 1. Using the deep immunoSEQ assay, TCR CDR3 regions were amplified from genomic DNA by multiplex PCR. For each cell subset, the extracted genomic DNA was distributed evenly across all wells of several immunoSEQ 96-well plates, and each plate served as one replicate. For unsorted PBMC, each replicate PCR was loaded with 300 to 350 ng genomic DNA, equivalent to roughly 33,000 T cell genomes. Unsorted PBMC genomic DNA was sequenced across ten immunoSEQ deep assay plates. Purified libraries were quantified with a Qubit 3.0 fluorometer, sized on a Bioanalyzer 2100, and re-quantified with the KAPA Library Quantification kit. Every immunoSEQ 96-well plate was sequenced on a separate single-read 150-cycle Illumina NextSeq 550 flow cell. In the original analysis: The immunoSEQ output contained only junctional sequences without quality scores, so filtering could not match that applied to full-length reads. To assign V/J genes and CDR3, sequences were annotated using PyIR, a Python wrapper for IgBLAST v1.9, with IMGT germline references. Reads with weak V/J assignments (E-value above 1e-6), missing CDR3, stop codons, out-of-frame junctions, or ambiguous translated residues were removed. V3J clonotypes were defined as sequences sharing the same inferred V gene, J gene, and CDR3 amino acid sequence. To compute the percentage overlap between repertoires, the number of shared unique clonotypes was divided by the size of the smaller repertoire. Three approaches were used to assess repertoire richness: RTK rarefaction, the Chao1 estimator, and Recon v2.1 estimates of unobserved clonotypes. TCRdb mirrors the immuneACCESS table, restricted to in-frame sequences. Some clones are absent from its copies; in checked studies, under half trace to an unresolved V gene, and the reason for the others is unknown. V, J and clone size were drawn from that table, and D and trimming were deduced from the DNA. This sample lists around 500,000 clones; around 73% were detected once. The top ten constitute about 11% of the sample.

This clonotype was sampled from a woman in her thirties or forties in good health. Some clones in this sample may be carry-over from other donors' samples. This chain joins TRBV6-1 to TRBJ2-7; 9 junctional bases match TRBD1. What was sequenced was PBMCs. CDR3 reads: CASSRDREAEQYF. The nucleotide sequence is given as TGTGCCAGCAGTAGGGACAGGGAGGCCGAGCAGTACTTC.